This T cell receptor beta chain was retrieved from a study of technical replicates of blood from four donors. Trimming pared 0 bases from V and 7 bases from J, leaving 10 bases between. Looked up from germline, CDR1 is LGHNA and CDR2 is YSLEER. The CDR3 has 14 residues. The assay was immunoSEQ multiplex PCR, and TCRdb's table has in-frame clones only and misses some. The sample includes about 70,000 clones, about 94% of them seen just once. J is TRBJ1-3 and V is TRBV4-3; the D is unclear. The clonotype originates from a human donor in good health. What was sequenced was T cells isolated from PBMCs. The CDR3 DNA reads TGCGCCAGCAGCCAAGATCTACAGAAGAACACCATATATTTT. It encodes CASSQDLQKNTIYF.